What follows describes a single T cell receptor (beta chain). The data derive from a study of early T cells in non-severe SARS-CoV-2 infection. From germline, CDR1 is MDHEN and CDR2 SYDVKM. With 11 bases clipped from V and 5 bases from J, the junction kept 7 bases outside the gene matches. The CDR3 has 13 amino acids. The TCR library protocol was used to attach unique molecular identifiers. These identifiers were attached to individual cDNA molecules. TCRdb called the 5' RACE reads again in MiXCR, with one record for every CDR3 protein. The sample consists of tens of thousands of distinct CDR3 sequences, less than 20% of them appearing once.

The chain carries TRBV28 and TRBJ2-2; 8 nucleotides align to TRBD2. This specimen was whole blood, taken at baseline. This receptor was taken from an adult who was a healthcare worker with PCR-confirmed SARS-CoV-2 infection or an uninfected control (not recorded which). CDR3 nucleotide sequence: TGTGCCGTCTACGGGGGGGTGACCGGGGAGCTGTTTTTT. This gives the protein CAVYGGVTGELFF.